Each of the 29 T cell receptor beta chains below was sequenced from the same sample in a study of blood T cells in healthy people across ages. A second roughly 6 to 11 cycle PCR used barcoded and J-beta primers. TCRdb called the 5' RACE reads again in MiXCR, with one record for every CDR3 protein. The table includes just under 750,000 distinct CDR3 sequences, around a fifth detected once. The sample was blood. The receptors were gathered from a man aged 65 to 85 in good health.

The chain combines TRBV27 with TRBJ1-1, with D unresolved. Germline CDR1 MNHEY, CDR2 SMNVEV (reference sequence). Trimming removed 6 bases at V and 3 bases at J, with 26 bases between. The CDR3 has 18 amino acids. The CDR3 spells CASRPIGEQWAQDTEAFF. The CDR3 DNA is TGTGCCAGCAGACCGATTGGGGAACAGTGGGCGCAAGACACTGAAGCTTTCTTT.

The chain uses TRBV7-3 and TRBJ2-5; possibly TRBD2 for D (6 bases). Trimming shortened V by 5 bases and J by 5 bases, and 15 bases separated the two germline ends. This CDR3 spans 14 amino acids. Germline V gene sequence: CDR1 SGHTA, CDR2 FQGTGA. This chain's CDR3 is CASSRLGGFETQYF. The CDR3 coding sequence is TGTGCCAGCAGCCGCCTGGGGGGTTTCGAGACCCAGTACTTC.

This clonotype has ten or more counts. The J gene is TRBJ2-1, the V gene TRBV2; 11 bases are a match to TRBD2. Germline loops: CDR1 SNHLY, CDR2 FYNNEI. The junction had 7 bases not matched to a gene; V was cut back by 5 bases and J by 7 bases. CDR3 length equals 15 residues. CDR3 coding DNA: TGTGCCAGCAGTACAACTAGCGGGGGAAGAAATGAGCAGTTCTTC. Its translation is CASSTTSGGRNEQFF.

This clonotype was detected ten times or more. CDR3 protein: CASSQVHPEGLAYQETQYF. The CDR3 DNA follows: TGCGCCAGCAGCCAAGTGCACCCTGAGGGACTAGCCTACCAAGAGACCCAGTACTTC. The J gene is TRBJ2-5, the V gene TRBV4-1, with TRBD2 matching 9 bases. This CDR3 has 19 amino acids. With 1 base clipped from V and 0 bases from J, the junction kept 12 bases outside the gene matches. Germline-derived CDR1 and CDR2 are MGHRA and YSYEKL.

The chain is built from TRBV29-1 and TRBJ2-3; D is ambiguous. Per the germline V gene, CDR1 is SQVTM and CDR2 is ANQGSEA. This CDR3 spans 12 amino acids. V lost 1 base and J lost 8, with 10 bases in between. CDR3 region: CSVEGLGSTQYF. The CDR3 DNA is TGCAGCGTTGAAGGACTGGGGTCTACGCAGTATTTT.

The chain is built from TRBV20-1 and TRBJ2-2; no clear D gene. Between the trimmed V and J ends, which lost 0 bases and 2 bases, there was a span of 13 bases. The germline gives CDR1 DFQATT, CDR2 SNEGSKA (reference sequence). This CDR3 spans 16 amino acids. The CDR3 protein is CSARDSGGINTGELFF. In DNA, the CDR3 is TGCAGTGCTAGAGATAGTGGCGGAATAAACACCGGGGAGCTGTTTTTT.

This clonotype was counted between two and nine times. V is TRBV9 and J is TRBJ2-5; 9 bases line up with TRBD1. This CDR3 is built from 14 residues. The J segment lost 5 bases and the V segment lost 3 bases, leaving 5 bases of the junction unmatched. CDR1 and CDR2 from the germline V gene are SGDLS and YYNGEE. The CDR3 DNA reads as TGTGCCAGCAGCGCGGGGACAGGGATGGAGACCCAGTACTTC. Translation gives CASSAGTGMETQYF.

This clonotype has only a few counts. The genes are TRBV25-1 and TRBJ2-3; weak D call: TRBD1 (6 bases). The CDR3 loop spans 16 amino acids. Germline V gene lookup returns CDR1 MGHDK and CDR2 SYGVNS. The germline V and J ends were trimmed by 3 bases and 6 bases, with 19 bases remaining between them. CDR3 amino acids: CASSDPVTGWDDTQYF. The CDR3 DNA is TGTGCCAGCAGTGATCCGGTGACAGGCTGGGACGATACGCAGTATTTT. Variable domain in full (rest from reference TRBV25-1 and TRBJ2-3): EADIYQTPRYLVIGTGKKITLECSQTMGHDKMYWYQQDPGMELHLIHYSYGVNSTEKGDLSSESTVSRIRTEHFPLTLESARPSHTSQYLCASSDPVTGWDDTQYFGPGTRLTVL.

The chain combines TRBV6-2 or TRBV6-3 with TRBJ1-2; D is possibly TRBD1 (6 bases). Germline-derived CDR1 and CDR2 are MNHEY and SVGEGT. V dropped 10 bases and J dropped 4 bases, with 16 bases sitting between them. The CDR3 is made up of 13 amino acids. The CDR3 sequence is CANSKDSLYGYTF. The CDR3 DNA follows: TGTGCCAACAGCAAGGACAGCCTCTATGGCTACACCTTC.

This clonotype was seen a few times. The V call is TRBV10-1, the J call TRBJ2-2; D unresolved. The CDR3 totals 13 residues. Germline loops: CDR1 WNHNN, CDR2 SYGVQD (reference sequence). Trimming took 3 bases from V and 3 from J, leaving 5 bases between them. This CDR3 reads CASSDVHTGELFF. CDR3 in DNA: TGCGCCAGCAGTGATGTCCACACCGGGGAGCTGTTTTTT.

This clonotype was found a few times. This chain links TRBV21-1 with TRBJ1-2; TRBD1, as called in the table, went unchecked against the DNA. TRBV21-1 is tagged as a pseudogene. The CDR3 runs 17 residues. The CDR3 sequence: CASSKKPGTATKGGYTF. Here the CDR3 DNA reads TGTGCCAGCAGCAAGAAACCCGGGACGGCGACAAAGGGTGGCTACACCTTC.

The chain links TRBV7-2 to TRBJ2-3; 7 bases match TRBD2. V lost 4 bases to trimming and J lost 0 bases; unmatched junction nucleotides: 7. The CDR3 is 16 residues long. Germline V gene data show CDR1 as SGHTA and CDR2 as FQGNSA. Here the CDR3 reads CASSSLPGLSTDTQYF. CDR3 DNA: TGTGCCAGCAGCTCCCTCCCGGGACTAAGCACAGATACGCAGTATTTT.

This CDR3 reads CASKTGQGNTIYF. For the CDR3, the DNA is TGTGCCAGCAAAACAGGGCAGGGAAACACCATATATTTT. The chain has TRBV6-5 and TRBJ1-3; weak D call: TRBD1 (6 bases). The length of the CDR3 is 13 residues. The germline V gene encodes CDR1 MNHEY and CDR2 SVGAGI. The V gene lost 7 bases and the J gene lost 4 bases, with 11 bases spanning the gap.

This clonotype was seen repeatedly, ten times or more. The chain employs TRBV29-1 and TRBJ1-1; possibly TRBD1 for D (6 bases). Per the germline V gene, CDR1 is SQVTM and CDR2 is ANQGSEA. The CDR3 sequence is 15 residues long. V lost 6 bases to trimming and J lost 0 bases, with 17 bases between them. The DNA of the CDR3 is TGCAGCGTCCACTTCCCGGGGACAATGAACACTGAAGCTTTCTTT. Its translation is CSVHFPGTMNTEAFF.

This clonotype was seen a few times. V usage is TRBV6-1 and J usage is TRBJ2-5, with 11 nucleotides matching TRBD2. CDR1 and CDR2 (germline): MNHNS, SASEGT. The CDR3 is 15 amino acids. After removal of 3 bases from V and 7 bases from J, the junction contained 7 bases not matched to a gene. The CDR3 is CASSDGLAGRWTQYF. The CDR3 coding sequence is TGTGCCAGCAGTGATGGACTAGCGGGCCGCTGGACCCAGTACTTC.

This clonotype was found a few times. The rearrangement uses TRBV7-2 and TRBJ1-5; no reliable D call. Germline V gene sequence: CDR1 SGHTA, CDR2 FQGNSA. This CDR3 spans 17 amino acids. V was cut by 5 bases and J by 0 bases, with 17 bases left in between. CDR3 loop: CASSPRVTAGSNQPQHF. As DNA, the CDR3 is TGTGCCAGCAGCCCGCGAGTAACGGCGGGTAGCAATCAGCCCCAGCATTTT. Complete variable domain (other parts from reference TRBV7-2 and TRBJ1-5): GAGVSQSPSNKVTEKGKDVELRCDPISGHTALYWYRQSLGQGLEFLIYFQGNSAPDKSGLPSDRFSAERTGGSVSTLTIQRTQQEDSAVYLCASSPRVTAGSNQPQHFGDGTRLSIL.

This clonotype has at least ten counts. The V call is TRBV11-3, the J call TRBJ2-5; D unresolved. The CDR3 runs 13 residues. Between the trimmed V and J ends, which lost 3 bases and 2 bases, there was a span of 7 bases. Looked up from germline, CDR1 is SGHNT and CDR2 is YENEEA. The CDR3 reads CASSFSRQETQYF. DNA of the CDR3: TGTGCCAGCAGCTTTAGCAGGCAAGAGACCCAGTACTTC. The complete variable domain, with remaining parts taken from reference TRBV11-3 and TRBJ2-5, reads EAGVVQSPRYKIIEKKQPVAFWCNPISGHNTLYWYLQNLGQGPELLIRYENEEAVDDSQLPKDRFSAERLKGVDSTLKIQPAELGDSAVYLCASSFSRQETQYFGPGTRLLVL.

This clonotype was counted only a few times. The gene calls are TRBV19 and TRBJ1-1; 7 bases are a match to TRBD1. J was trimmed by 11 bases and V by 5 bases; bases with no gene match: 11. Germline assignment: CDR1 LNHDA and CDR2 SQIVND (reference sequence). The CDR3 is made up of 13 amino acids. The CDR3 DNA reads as TGTGCCAGTAGTGAATGGAAGGGGGCTGGGGCTTTCTTT. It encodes CASSEWKGAGAFF.

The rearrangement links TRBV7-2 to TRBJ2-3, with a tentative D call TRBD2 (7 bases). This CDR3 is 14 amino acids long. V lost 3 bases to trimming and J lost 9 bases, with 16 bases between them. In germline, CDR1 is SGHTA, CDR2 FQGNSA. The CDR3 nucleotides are TGTGCCAGCAGCTTGGGGGGGCCGTGGGACACGCAGTATTTT. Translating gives CASSLGGPWDTQYF.

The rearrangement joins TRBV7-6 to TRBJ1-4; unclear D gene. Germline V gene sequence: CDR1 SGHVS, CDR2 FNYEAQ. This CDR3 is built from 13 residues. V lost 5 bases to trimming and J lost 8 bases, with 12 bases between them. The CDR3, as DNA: TGTGCCAGCAGCCCAATGGTGGGGGAAAAACTGTTTTTT. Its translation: CASSPMVGEKLFF.

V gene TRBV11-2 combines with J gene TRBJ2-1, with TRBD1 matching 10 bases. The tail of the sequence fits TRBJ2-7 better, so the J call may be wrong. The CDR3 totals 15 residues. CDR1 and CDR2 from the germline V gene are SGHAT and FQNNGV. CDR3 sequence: CASSLDGTGVHEQYF. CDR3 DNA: TGTGCCAGCAGCTTAGATGGGACAGGGGTCCACGAGCAGTACTTC.

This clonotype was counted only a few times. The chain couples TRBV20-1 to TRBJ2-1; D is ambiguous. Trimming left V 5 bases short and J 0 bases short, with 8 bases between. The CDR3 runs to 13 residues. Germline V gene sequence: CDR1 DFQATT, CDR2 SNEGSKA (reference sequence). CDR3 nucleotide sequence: TGCAGTGCTTTCCAGAGCTCCTACAATGAGCAGTTCTTC. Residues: CSAFQSSYNEQFF.

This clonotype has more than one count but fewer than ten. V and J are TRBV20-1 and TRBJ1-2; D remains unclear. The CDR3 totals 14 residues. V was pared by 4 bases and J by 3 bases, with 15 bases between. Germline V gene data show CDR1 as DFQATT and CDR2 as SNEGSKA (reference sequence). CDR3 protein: CSATPWGAHYGYTF. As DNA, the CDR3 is TGCAGTGCTACCCCATGGGGTGCCCACTATGGCTACACCTTC.

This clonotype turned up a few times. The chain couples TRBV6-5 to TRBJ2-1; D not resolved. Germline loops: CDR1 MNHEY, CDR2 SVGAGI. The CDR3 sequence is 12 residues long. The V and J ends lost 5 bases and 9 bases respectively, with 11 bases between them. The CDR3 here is CASSPFAGEQFF. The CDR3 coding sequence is TGTGCCAGCAGTCCCTTTGCTGGTGAGCAGTTCTTC.

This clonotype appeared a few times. The CDR3 here is CASSRQENIQYF. CDR3 coding DNA: TGTGCCAGCAGCCGCCAGGAAAACATTCAGTACTTC. V gene TRBV7-9 combines with J gene TRBJ2-4; D remains unclear. CDR1 and CDR2 from the germline V gene are SEHNR and FQNEAQ (reference sequence). Trimming left V 5 bases short and J 5 bases short, with 7 bases between. The CDR3 covers 12 residues.

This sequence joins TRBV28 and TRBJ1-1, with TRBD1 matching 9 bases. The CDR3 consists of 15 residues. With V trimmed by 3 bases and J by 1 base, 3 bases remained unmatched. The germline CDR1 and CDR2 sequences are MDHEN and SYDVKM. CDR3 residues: CASSFPGQGNTEAFF. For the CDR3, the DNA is TGTGCCAGCAGTTTCCCGGGACAGGGGAACACTGAAGCTTTCTTT.

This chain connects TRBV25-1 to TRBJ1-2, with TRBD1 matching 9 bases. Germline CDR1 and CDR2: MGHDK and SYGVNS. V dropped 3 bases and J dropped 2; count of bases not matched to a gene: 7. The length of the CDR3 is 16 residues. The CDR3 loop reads CASSDQGTGINYGYTF. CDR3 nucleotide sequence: TGTGCCAGCAGTGACCAAGGGACAGGGATAAACTATGGCTACACCTTC.

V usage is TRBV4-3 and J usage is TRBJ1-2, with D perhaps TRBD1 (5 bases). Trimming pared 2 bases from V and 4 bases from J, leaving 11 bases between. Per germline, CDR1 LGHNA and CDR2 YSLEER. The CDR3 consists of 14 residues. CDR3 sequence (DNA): TGCGCCAGCAGCCAATCTGGGACCGCCTATGGCTACACCTTC. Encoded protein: CASSQSGTAYGYTF.

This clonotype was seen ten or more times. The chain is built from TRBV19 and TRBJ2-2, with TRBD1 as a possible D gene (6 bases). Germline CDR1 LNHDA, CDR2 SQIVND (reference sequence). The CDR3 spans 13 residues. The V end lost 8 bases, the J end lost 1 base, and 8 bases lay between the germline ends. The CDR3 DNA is TGTGCCAGTCGACAGGTGAACACCGGGGAGCTGTTTTTT. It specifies CASRQVNTGELFF.